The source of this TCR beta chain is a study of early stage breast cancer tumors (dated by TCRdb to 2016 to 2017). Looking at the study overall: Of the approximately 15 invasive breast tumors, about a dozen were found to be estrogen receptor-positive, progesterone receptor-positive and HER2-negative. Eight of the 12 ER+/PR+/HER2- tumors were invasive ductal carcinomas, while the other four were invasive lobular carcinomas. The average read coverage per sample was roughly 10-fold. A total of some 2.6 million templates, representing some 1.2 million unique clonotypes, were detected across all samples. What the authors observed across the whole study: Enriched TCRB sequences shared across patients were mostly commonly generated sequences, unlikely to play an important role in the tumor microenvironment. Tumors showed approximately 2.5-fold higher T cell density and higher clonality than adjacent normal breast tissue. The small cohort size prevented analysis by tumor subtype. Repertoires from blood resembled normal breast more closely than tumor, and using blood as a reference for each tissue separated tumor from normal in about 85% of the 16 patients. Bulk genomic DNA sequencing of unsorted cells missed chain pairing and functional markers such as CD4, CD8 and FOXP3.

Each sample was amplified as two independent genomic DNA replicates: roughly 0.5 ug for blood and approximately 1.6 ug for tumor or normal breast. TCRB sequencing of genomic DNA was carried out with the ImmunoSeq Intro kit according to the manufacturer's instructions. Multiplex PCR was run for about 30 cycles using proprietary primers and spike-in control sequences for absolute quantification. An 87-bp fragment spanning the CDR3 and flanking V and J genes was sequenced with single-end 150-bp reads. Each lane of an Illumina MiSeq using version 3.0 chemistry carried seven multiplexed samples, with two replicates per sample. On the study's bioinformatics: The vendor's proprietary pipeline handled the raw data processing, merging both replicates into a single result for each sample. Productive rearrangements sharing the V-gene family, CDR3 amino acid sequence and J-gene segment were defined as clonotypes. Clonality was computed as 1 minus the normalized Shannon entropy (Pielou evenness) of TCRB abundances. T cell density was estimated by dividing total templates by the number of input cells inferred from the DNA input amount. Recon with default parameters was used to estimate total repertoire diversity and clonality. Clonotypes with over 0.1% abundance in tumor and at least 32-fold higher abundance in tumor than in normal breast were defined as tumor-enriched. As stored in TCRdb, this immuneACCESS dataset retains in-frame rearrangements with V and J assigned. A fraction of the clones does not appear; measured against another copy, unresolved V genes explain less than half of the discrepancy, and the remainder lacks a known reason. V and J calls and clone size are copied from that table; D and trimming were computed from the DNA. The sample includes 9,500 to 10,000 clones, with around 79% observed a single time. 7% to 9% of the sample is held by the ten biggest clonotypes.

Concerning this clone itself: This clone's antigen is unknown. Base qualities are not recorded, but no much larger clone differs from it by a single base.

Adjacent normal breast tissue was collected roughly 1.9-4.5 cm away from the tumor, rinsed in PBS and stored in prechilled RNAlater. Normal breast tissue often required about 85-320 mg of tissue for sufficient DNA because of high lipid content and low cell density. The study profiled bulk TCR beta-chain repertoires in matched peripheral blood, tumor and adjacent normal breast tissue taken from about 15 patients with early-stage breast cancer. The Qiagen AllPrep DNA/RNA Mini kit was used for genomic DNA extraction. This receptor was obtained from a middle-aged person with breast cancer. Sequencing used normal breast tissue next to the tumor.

CDR3 sequence: CASGTLYEQYF. The DNA sequence follows: TGTGCTAGTGGTACCCTGTACGAGCAGTACTTC. Recombination connected TRBV12-5 to TRBJ2-7; a confident D gene designation cannot be given. CDR1 and CDR2 were assigned from the germline V gene as LGHNT and FRNRAP. From the cysteine through the phenylalanine, the CDR3 covers 11 amino acids. Kept here is only the CDR3 DNA, which spans 33 bases and is read in frame from base 1. The V and J ends are trimmed by 5 bases and 4 bases, leaving 6 bases between them.